This TCR beta chain was found in a study of T cells after yellow fever vaccination. Whole-study results and caveats: Researchers noted that a small share of clonotypes showed up in both CD4 and CD8 compartments. Booster samples showed a return of most primary-vaccination clones (roughly 96% CD4, approximately 90% CD8).

At least ten counts were recorded for this clonotype. Its antigen is unknown. Making TCR cDNA involved 5'RACE template switching, which added UMIs and a universal primer site. TCRdb fed the 5' RACE reads into MiXCR, producing one record per CDR3 protein. This table has hundreds of thousands of distinct CDR3 sequences, roughly 13% appearing once. V was pared by 2 bases and J by 5 bases, with 3 bases of the junction left unmatched. CDR3 length: 13 residues. The germline CDR1 and CDR2 sequences are DFQATT and SNEGSKA (reference sequence). The V and J genes are TRBV20-1 and TRBJ2-1, with 7 positions matching TRBD2. The receptor was isolated from a man younger than 45 who received the YFV17D yellow fever vaccine. This specimen consisted of PBMCs, obtained on the day of the yellow fever booster vaccination. CDR3 residues: CSARRDYHNEQFF. The CDR3 DNA reads TGCAGTGCTAGAAGGGACTACCACAATGAGCAGTTCTTC.